Below are 4 T cell receptor beta chains sequenced from a single sample in a study of shared clonotypes between healthy human individuals. The table came from immunoSEQ multiplex PCR; TCRdb's copy has only in-frame clones and leaves some out. The sample carries millions of clones, about 93% recorded once. Terminally differentiated effector memory CD45RA+ cells were excluded from the naive CD8 cells, which were CD45RO-negative and positively selected for CCR7. The sequenced sample was naive CD8+ T cells from PBMCs. The receptors were gathered from a man between 18 and 35 years old in good health. Some clones in this sample may be carry-over from other donors' samples.

The chain has TRBV28 and TRBJ2-1, with TRBD1 identical over 7 bases. The length of the CDR3 is 11 residues. With 5 bases clipped from V and 12 bases from J, the junction kept 4 bases outside the gene matches. Looked up from germline, CDR1 is MDHEN and CDR2 is SYDVKM. The CDR3 nucleotides are TGTGCCAGCAGTACACAGGGGCGGCAGTTCTTC. Encoded protein: CASSTQGRQFF.

The chain recombines TRBV9 with TRBJ2-2; 7 positions agree with TRBD1. The CDR3 runs to 15 residues. V lost 4 bases, J lost 7 bases, and 10 bases stayed unmatched. Germline values: CDR1 SGDLS, CDR2 YYNGEE. CDR3 sequence: CASSFTGVRDGELFF. The CDR3 region has the DNA TGTGCCAGCAGCTTCACAGGGGTTCGCGACGGGGAGCTGTTTTTT.

The rearrangement joins TRBV7-2 to TRBJ2-3; unclear D gene. This CDR3 is 15 amino acids long. Germline lookup yields CDR1 SGHTA and CDR2 FQGNSA. Trimming removed 5 bases at V and 0 bases at J, with 12 bases between. The CDR3 is CASSGRTTSTDTQYF. CDR3 DNA: TGTGCCAGCAGCGGCAGGACGACTAGCACAGATACGCAGTATTTT.

V gene TRBV6-5 combines with J gene TRBJ1-5; perhaps TRBD1 as D (6 bases). Germline CDR1 and CDR2: MNHEY and SVGAGI. The CDR3 has 13 residues. V gave up 10 bases and J gave up 3 bases, with 13 bases separating them. The CDR3 sequence: CATRGGYNQPQHF. The CDR3 region has the DNA TGTGCCACCCGCGGGGGCTACAATCAGCCCCAGCATTTT.